This T cell receptor (beta chain) was identified during a study of OX40 agonist ivuxolimab in advanced cancers. For context, the study as a whole: The costimulatory receptor OX40 (CD134) was targeted by ivuxolimab, a fully human IgG2 agonistic monoclonal antibody. Intravenous ivuxolimab was administered to patients every 2 weeks at six dose levels: 0.01, 0.1, 0.3, 1.5, 3 and 10 mg/kg. Of the roughly 52 patients in dose escalation, about 20 had hepatocellular carcinoma, some 15 had melanoma, 9 had renal cell carcinoma and 9 had head and neck cancer. The dose-escalation cohort was about 87% male with a mean age of 60 years, ranging from about 20 to 85. Prior anti-PD-1, anti-PD-L1 or anti-CTLA-4 therapy was permitted, and checkpoint inhibitors had been received by about 37% of dose-escalation patients. Partial responses occurred in three dose-escalation patients: two with cutaneous melanoma and one with hepatocellular carcinoma. The point of sequencing TCRbeta in the periphery was to test whether ivuxolimab changed TCR sequence diversity and drove clonal T-cell expansion. The paper describes the monotherapy dose-escalation part (N ≈ 50 patients) of the phase I trial of ivuxolimab.

For sequencing of the TCRbeta CDR3 region, genomic DNA was extracted from the sorted cells. TCRbeta CDR3 regions were sequenced using the immunoSEQ Assay. TCRdb took over this immuneACCESS table, retaining in-frame rearrangements with V and J assigned. Such tables are incomplete; in checked studies, under half of the missing clones stem from an unresolved V gene, and the remainder is unexplained. Counted in this sample were more than 50,000 clones; 87% of them appeared once. Around 5.2% of the sample is in the top ten clones. Regarding this clone: This clone's antigen is unknown. No much larger clonotype is one base removed from it; base qualities were not supplied.

Patients with autoimmune disease history or receiving systemic immunosuppression were excluded from the trial. Peripheral blood for TCR sequencing was collected from all dose cohorts at baseline, on cycle 4 day 1, and on cycle 7 day 1. Samples were obtained from an open-label, multicenter, first-in-human phase I dose-escalation trial of ivuxolimab. Adults with locally advanced or metastatic melanoma, renal cell, hepatocellular, or head and neck squamous cell carcinoma were enrolled in the trial. Before TCR sequencing, CD4+ T cells and CD8+ T cells from peripheral blood were sorted into separate populations. The full study reports these points: The antigen specificity of the clonally expanded peripheral T cells was not determined. Low levels of normalized T-cell clonal expansion were also seen in some patients who did not respond. After ivuxolimab, expanded clones were on average more numerous among CD8+ T cells than among CD4+ T cells. At doses of 0.1 to 3.0 mg/kg, clonal expansion of both CD4+ and CD8+ T cells in blood was seen between baseline and week 6. Partial responders in the 0.1-3.0 mg/kg groups had among the lowest normalized peripheral clonal expansion, especially among CD8+ T cells.

V drops 9 bases and J drops 5 bases, leaving 13 bases in between. Taken from cysteine to phenylalanine, the CDR3 has 12 residues. Only the CDR3 part of the read is kept: 36 bases, read in frame from the first base. For CDR1 and CDR2, the germline V gene (reference sequence) lists MNHNY and SVGAGI. This chain is built from TRBV6-6 and TRBJ2-5; the D segment could be TRBD1, given 5 matching bases. The clonotype originates from an adult with an advanced solid tumor such as melanoma, head and neck, liver or kidney cancer. The sequenced sample was CD4+ or CD8+ T cells sorted from blood, obtained in a trial of the OX40 agonist ivuxolimab. The bases are TGTGCCAGTTCGGACACGAGGGAGACCCAGTACTTC. This gives the protein CASSDTRETQYF.